This T cell receptor beta chain was documented in a study of OX40 agonist ivuxolimab in advanced cancers. Across the whole study: Hepatocellular carcinoma, melanoma, renal cell or head and neck cancer affected the dose-escalation patients. Aged about 23 to 90 with a mean of roughly 65 years, they were approximately 79% male.

A remark on this clone: Its antigen is still unknown.

Generated by immunoSEQ multiplex PCR, the TCRdb table keeps only in-frame clones and is missing some. The repertoire holds about 69,000 clones, with 90% as singletons. This CDR3 contains 15 residues. The V end was cut by 0 bases, the J end by 4 bases, with 12 bases between. Looked up from germline, CDR1 is LGHNA and CDR2 is YNFKEQ. General study points: Clonal expansion among partial responders at 0.1-3.0 mg/kg ranked near the lowest. Relative to CD4+ cells, CD8+ T cells on average had more expanded clones.

The sequence derives from an adult with an advanced solid tumor such as melanoma, head and neck, liver or kidney cancer. Source: CD4+ or CD8+ T cells sorted from blood, taken in a trial of the OX40 agonist ivuxolimab. This chain connects TRBV4-2 to TRBJ2-5, with D perhaps assigned TRBD1 or TRBD2 (5 bases each). Written as DNA, the CDR3 is TGTGCCAGCAGCCAAGATCTCCGGGGCGGAGAGACCCAGTACTTC. It yields the protein CASSQDLRGGETQYF.